The 27 T cell receptor beta chains in this list originate from one sample, sequenced in a study of blood T cells in healthy people across ages. Using a J-beta primer mix together with a sample-barcoded 5' primer, a second PCR was run for about 6 to 11 cycles. TCRdb used MiXCR to reprocess the 5' RACE reads, holding one entry per CDR3 protein. The sample lists 1.5 million to 2 million distinct CDR3 sequences, roughly 30% seen once, with approximately 7.7% in the top ten. Sequencing input: blood. The receptors shown here come from a woman under 40 in good health.

This clonotype was observed a handful of times. The V call is TRBV14, the J call TRBJ1-1; 7 nucleotides match TRBD1. This CDR3 spans 15 amino acids. V was pared by 2 bases and J by 4 bases, with 7 bases of the junction left unmatched. Germline V gives CDR1 SGHDN, CDR2 FVKESK. The CDR3 reads CASSQSTGVPTEAFF. CDR3 nucleotides: TGTGCCAGCAGCCAATCCACAGGGGTCCCCACTGAAGCTTTCTTT.

This clonotype turned up a few times. At one end, the junction sequence differs from germline, possibly due to a read error. CDR3 region: CSSSYSRAAEQFF. The CDR3 DNA sequence: TGTTCCAGCAGTTACTCGAGAGCGGCTGAGCAGTTCTTC. This sequence joins TRBV6-5 and TRBJ2-1; TRBD2 is a possible D gene (5 bases). Germline V gene sequence: CDR1 MNHEY, CDR2 SVGAGI. The length of the CDR3 is 13 residues.

This clonotype was counted a few times. A junction boundary mismatches the germline segment, possibly from a read error. The chain combines TRBV18 with TRBJ2-5, with 7 nucleotides matching TRBD1. The CDR3 length is 14 residues. Germline loops: CDR1 KGHSH, CDR2 LQKENI. The CDR3 spells CAGSPEAGGETRYF. For the CDR3, the DNA is TGTGCCGGCTCACCGGAGGCAGGGGGAGAGACCCGGTACTTC.

This chain links TRBV12-3 or TRBV12-4 with TRBJ2-7; perhaps TRBD2 as D (6 bases). The tail of the sequence fits TRBJ2-5 better, so the J call may be wrong. CDR3 size: 15 residues. Here the CDR3 DNA reads TGTGCCAGCAGTTCCCCCCTTCGAGCGGGCCAGACCCAGTACTTC. Protein product: CASSSPLRAGQTQYF.

J is TRBJ2-4 and V is TRBV5-1; D perhaps matches TRBD1 (5 bases). The CDR3 spans 17 residues. Germline assignment: CDR1 SGHRS and CDR2 YFSETQ. With 3 bases removed from V and 2 bases from J, the gap between germline ends came to 18 bases. The CDR3 sequence: CASSSQGTKPPKNIQYF. DNA for the CDR3: TGCGCCAGCAGCTCCCAGGGAACCAAGCCACCCAAAAACATTCAGTACTTC.

This clonotype has a handful of counts. The chain combines TRBV7-2 with TRBJ2-7, with D possibly being TRBD1 or TRBD2 (5 bases each). V shed 2 bases and J shed 2 bases, with 13 bases lying between them. Germline CDR1 reads SGHTA; CDR2 reads FQGNSA. The CDR3 runs 15 residues. CDR3 sequence: CASSLTGTLAYEQYF. In DNA form, the CDR3 reads TGTGCCAGCAGCTTAACCGGGACCCTTGCCTACGAGCAGTACTTC.

The V gene is TRBV7-2, the J gene TRBJ2-1, with 11 bases lining up with TRBD2. TRBJ2-7 matches the DNA end more closely, so the J call is doubtful. There are 14 residues in the CDR3. Germline assignment: CDR1 SGHTA and CDR2 FQGNSA. The CDR3 sequence is CASSRTSGYNEQYF. CDR3 bases: TGTGCCAGCAGCCGGACTAGCGGGTACAATGAGCAGTACTTC.

For this clonotype: A much larger clone differs from this one at a single base, so this may be a read error. The CDR3 nucleotides read TGTGCTAGTGTTGAGGACAGCCCTAGCGGACCCCAGCATTTT. It is translated as CASVEDSPSGPQHF. The chain carries TRBV12-5 and TRBJ1-5, with D perhaps TRBD1 (6 bases). There are 14 residues in the CDR3. Looked up from germline, CDR1 is LGHNT and CDR2 is FRNRAP. The ends were cut back, 7 bases at V and 10 bases at J, with 20 bases in the middle.

This clonotype was detected ten times or more. The genes are TRBV29-1 and TRBJ2-7; tentatively, D is TRBD1 or TRBD2 (5 bases each). Trimming left V 7 bases short and J 5 bases short, with 15 bases between. This CDR3 is 12 amino acids long. Germline V gene lookup returns CDR1 SQVTM and CDR2 ANQGSEA. DNA for the CDR3: TGCAGCGCCAGAAGCGAGGGGAACGAGCAGTACTTC. Its protein is CSARSEGNEQYF.

Notes on this clonotype: A much larger clone lies one base from this, so it may be a read error. The chain has TRBV28 and TRBJ2-6; D ambiguous. The CDR3 extends over 18 amino acids. In germline, CDR1 is MDHEN, CDR2 SYDVKM. CDR3 sequence reads: CVSTLFRKLPPGANVLTF. The DNA for the CDR3 is TGTGTCAGCACATTGTTCAGAAAACTCCCTCCTGGGGCCAACGTCCTGACTTTC.

This rearrangement joins TRBV3-1 to TRBJ2-1; perhaps TRBD2 as D (6 bases). The CDR3 length is 16 residues. Trimming cost V 1 base and J 0 bases, with 10 bases left between them. Germline V gene lookup returns CDR1 LGHDT and CDR2 YNNKEL (reference sequence). The CDR3 DNA follows: TGTGCCAGCAGCCAAGCGGGAGTAGGCTCCTACAATGAGCAGTTCTTC. Protein: CASSQAGVGSYNEQFF.

Ten or more counts support this clonotype. The chain couples TRBV10-3 to TRBJ2-1; the match to TRBD2 covers 8 bases. Germline CDR1 is ENHRY and CDR2 is SYGVKD. The junction had 6 bases not matched to a gene; V was cut back by 3 bases and J by 8 bases. The CDR3 loop spans 14 amino acids. The CDR3 reads CAISEQREIDEQFF. The CDR3, as DNA: TGTGCCATCAGTGAACAGCGGGAGATTGATGAGCAGTTCTTC.

V usage is TRBV27 and J usage is TRBJ1-2; 9 positions agree with TRBD1. The CDR3 runs to 16 residues. Germline V CDR1 and CDR2: MNHEY, SMNVEV (reference sequence). Unmatched junction bases numbered 9, after V lost 7 bases and J lost 0 bases. The CDR3: CASNPGTGRSNYGYTF. The CDR3 DNA reads TGTGCCAGCAACCCCGGGACAGGGCGATCTAACTATGGCTACACCTTC.

A remark on this clonotype: Germline is not matched at one junction end, which may reflect a read error. This chain connects TRBV29-1 to TRBJ1-5; D might be TRBD1 (6 bases). The germline gives CDR1 SQVTM, CDR2 ANQGSEA. The CDR3 runs 14 residues. The CDR3 region is CGVEEQGPNQPQHF. CDR3 bases: TGCGGCGTTGAAGAACAGGGTCCAAATCAGCCCCAGCATTTT.

This clonotype appeared a few times. The chain has TRBV29-1 and TRBJ1-2; D is uncertain. The germline gives CDR1 SQVTM, CDR2 ANQGSEA. The V end was cut by 8 bases, the J end by 5 bases, with 18 bases between. CDR3 length equals 13 residues. For the CDR3, the DNA is TGCAGCTCCTGGAGGAGGAGAGCGTATGGCTACACCTTC. This sequence encodes CSSWRRRAYGYTF.

The chain has TRBV6-2 or TRBV6-3 and TRBJ2-5; D is possibly TRBD2 (5 bases). The CDR3 has 13 residues. The V and J ends lost 6 bases and 5 bases respectively, with 13 bases between them. Germline V gives CDR1 MNHEY, CDR2 SVGEGT. CDR3 region: CASRTGMRETQYF. CDR3 nucleotides: TGTGCCAGCAGGACGGGGATGCGGGAGACCCAGTACTTC.

This clonotype came up once. The chain carries TRBV5-5 and TRBJ2-3; a possible D gene is TRBD2 (5 bases). This CDR3 has 13 residues. Germline CDR1 is SGHKS and CDR2 is YYEKEE (reference sequence). Trimming removed 0 bases from V and 11 bases from J, with 13 bases in between. This CDR3 reads CASSLDVRGMQYF. CDR3 coding DNA: TGTGCCAGCAGCTTGGACGTCCGGGGTATGCAGTATTTT.

This chain uses TRBV3-1 with TRBJ2-3, with D hard to call. In germline, CDR1 is LGHDT, CDR2 YNNKEL (reference sequence). The CDR3 runs to 15 residues. Between the trimmed V and J ends, which lost 0 bases and 5 bases, there was a span of 12 bases. The CDR3 reads CASSQDHARRDTQYF. The CDR3 nucleotides read TGTGCCAGCAGCCAAGATCATGCGCGCCGAGATACGCAGTATTTT.

This clonotype was seen repeatedly, ten times or more. The chain uses TRBV20-1 and TRBJ1-4, with D perhaps TRBD1 (6 bases). CDR1 is DFQATT, CDR2 SNEGSKA, per germline (reference sequence). The CDR3 sequence is 12 residues long. Trimming took 4 bases from V and 4 from J, leaving 7 bases between them. The CDR3 coding sequence is TGCAGTGCTATCAGGGGTAATGAAAAACTGTTTTTT. Protein product: CSAIRGNEKLFF.

The rearrangement links TRBV2 to TRBJ2-7, with D perhaps TRBD2 (5 bases). Germline CDR1 reads SNHLY; CDR2 reads FYNNEI. Trimming pared 3 bases from V and 1 base from J, leaving 10 bases between. The CDR3 is 14 amino acids. The CDR3 nucleotides are TGTGCCAGCAGTGATTCGGACTGGTCCTACGAGCAGTACTTC. Encoded protein: CASSDSDWSYEQYF.

This chain uses TRBV12-3 or TRBV12-4 with TRBJ2-4; D is ambiguous. V was shortened by 5 bases and J by 8 bases, with 19 bases between the two germline ends. This CDR3 comprises 15 residues. CDR3 DNA: TGTGCCAGCAGTCCCCGTGGACGGGCTCGGCACATTCAGTACTTC. Residues: CASSPRGRARHIQYF.

The gene calls are TRBV10-3 and TRBJ2-2; 11 nucleotides line up with TRBD2. The junction had 7 bases not matched to a gene; V was cut back by 2 bases and J by 2 bases. The CDR3 consists of 18 residues. CDR1 and CDR2 (germline): ENHRY, SYGVKD. The CDR3 loop reads CAISEMKLAGANTGELFF. The CDR3 DNA sequence: TGTGCCATCAGTGAGATGAAACTAGCGGGGGCCAACACCGGGGAGCTGTTTTTT.

The chain links TRBV29-1 to TRBJ2-4; D possibly matches TRBD1 or TRBD2 (5 bases each). CDR1 is SQVTM and CDR2 is ANQGSEA in the germline V gene. This CDR3 spans 14 amino acids. The V end lost 4 bases, the J end lost 0 bases, and 10 bases lay between the germline ends. CDR3 DNA: TGCAGCGTTGCAGGGAGACTAGCCAAAAACATTCAGTACTTC. This codes for CSVAGRLAKNIQYF.

This clonotype has more than one count but fewer than ten. The chain is built from TRBV5-1 and TRBJ1-4; D gene ambiguous. The CDR3 extends over 14 amino acids. Germline assignment: CDR1 SGHRS and CDR2 YFSETQ. Between the trimmed V and J ends, which lost 1 base and 8 bases, there was a span of 12 bases. CDR3 DNA: TGCGCCAGCAGCTTGAACCGGGAAGGGGAAAAACTGTTTTTT. Translation: CASSLNREGEKLFF.

CDR3 in DNA: TGTGCCAGCACCCCGCGGGGGGGATGGACAGATACGCAGTATTTT. Amino acids: CASTPRGGWTDTQYF. This chain connects TRBV12-3 or TRBV12-4 to TRBJ2-3; 9 positions agree with TRBD2. The V and J ends lost 7 bases and 3 bases, in that order; junction bases with no gene match: 8. The CDR3 sequence is 15 residues long.

This clonotype was seen only a few times. The V gene is TRBV5-1, the J gene TRBJ1-4, with 9 nucleotides matching TRBD1. The CDR3 length is 14 residues. V was pared by 3 bases and J by 8 bases, with 5 bases of the junction left unmatched. The germline V gene has CDR1 SGHRS and CDR2 YFSETQ. The CDR3 region is CASSSQGAEEKLFF. CDR3 sequence (DNA): TGCGCCAGCAGCTCACAGGGGGCGGAAGAAAAACTGTTTTTT.

The rearrangement uses TRBV7-2 and TRBJ2-7; D unclear. V gave up 8 bases and J gave up 0 bases, with 14 bases separating them. This CDR3 spans 14 amino acids. Looked up from germline, CDR1 is SGHTA and CDR2 is FQGNSA. DNA of the CDR3: TGTGCCAGCGCCTCTAAAGGGTTCTCCTACGAGCAGTACTTC. It translates to CASASKGFSYEQYF.